A single TCR beta chain is shown here with its context. Its antigen is still unknown. This PCR relied on a set of 60 Vbeta primers and 13 Jbeta primers. The protocol was immunoSEQ multiplex PCR, while the TCRdb copy is restricted to in-frame clones and leaves out a portion. The profile covers 100,000 or so clones, with 80% to 85% appearing a single time and 6.5% to 8.5% taken by the ten largest. Germline CDR1 is MGHDK and CDR2 is SYGVNS. The CDR3 has 13 amino acids. J gave up 6 bases and V 6 bases, and 4 bases lay outside the gene matches. This entry belongs to a study of cytomegalovirus exposure and HLA in healthy donors. Study summary: Early released data comprised 80 million or so unique TCRs from HLA-typed donors.

General study findings and limits: In a later analysis, HLA-C alleles had the fewest associated TCRs, DRB1 alleles the most. Cytomegalovirus-associated TCR beta chains were listed, numbering 150 to 200. In an earlier analysis, in some 600 donors, most V segments appeared productive either ~87% or ~30% of the time.

This receptor was taken from a man aged 30 to 39 in good health and CMV-seropositive. This sequence joins TRBV25-1 and TRBJ2-1; 8 bases align to TRBD2. What was sequenced was PBMCs. The CDR3 reads CASSRGGSNEQFF. CDR3 DNA sequence: TGTGCCAGCAGCCGGGGGGGGAGCAATGAGCAGTTCTTC. Complete variable domain (other parts from reference TRBV25-1 and TRBJ2-1): EADIYQTPRYLVIGTGKKITLECSQTMGHDKMYWYQQDPGMELHLIHYSYGVNSTEKGDLSSESTVSRIRTEHFPLTLESARPSHTSQYLCASSRGGSNEQFFGPGTRLTVL.